The 24 T cell receptor beta chains given below trace back to one sample, sequenced in a study of CD4 and CD8 cells across lung adenocarcinoma regions. TCRdb re-called the PCR reads through MiXCR, storing one row per CDR3 protein. Of about 20,000 distinct CDR3 sequences listed, around 59% were seen once; the top ten hold about 25%. Sample: CD8+ T cells from the center of a lung tumor. These receptors were collected from a female donor with lung adenocarcinoma. The CD4 and CD8 labels of this study may be unreliable.

The chain is built from TRBV4-1 and TRBJ2-1; the match to TRBD1 covers 7 bases. The CDR3 sequence is 16 residues long. Trimming removed 4 bases from V and 4 bases from J; junction bases left unmatched: 10. Germline assignment: CDR1 MGHRA and CDR2 YSYEKL. The CDR3 DNA sequence: TGCGCCAGCAGCCCCCTAGGGGGACAGCCTTACAATGAGCAGTTCTTC. This sequence encodes CASSPLGGQPYNEQFF.

For this clonotype: The junction does not match germline at one end; this may be a read error. The chain employs TRBV11-2 and TRBJ2-5; D assignment may be TRBD1 or TRBD2 (5 bases each). Per germline, CDR1 SGHAT and CDR2 FQNNGV. The CDR3 length is 16 residues. Here the CDR3 reads CASTGLAGPDQEIQYF. CDR3 bases: TGTGCCAGCACGGGGCTCGCGGGCCCGGACCAAGAGATCCAGTACTTC.

This clonotype was recorded many times. The V call is TRBV6-1, the J call TRBJ2-1; no reliable D call. V lost 3 bases to trimming and J lost 4 bases, with 7 bases between them. This CDR3 spans 13 amino acids. The germline gives CDR1 MNHNS, CDR2 SASEGT. DNA for the CDR3: TGTGCCAGCAGTGAGTTCGGGTACAATGAGCAGTTCTTC. Translated: CASSEFGYNEQFF.

This clonotype was seen at least ten times. This chain links TRBV5-3 with TRBJ2-1, with D tentatively TRBD2 (5 bases). The J call may be faulty, since TRBJ2-5 better matches the DNA end. TRBV5-3 is an ORF, and what it does is uncertain. The CDR3 spans 13 residues. Here the CDR3 reads CARSLGRVETQYF. The DNA of the CDR3 is TGTGCCAGAAGCTTAGGGCGGGTGGAGACCCAGTACTTC.

V and J are TRBV3-1 and TRBJ1-4, with unresolved D. This CDR3 region has 15 residues. The germline CDR1 and CDR2 sequences are LGHDT and YNNKEL (reference sequence). V dropped 5 bases and J dropped 0 bases, with 10 bases sitting between them. The CDR3 protein is CASSEQPSTNEKLFF. The CDR3 region has the DNA TGTGCCAGCAGCGAACAACCGTCAACTAATGAAAAACTGTTTTTT.

The chain combines TRBV27 with TRBJ1-1, with D unresolved. The CDR3 is 14 amino acids. V lost 3 bases and J lost 0, with 8 bases in between. CDR1 is MNHEY, CDR2 SMNVEV, per germline (reference sequence). CDR3 nucleotide sequence: TGTGCCAGCAGTTTGGGAGCACTGAACACTGAAGCTTTCTTT. Encoded protein: CASSLGALNTEAFF.

This chain connects TRBV10-2 to TRBJ2-3; possible D gene TRBD2, 5 bases. Germline V lookup: CDR1 WSHSY, CDR2 SAAADI. Trimming left V 2 bases short and J 11 bases short, with 11 bases between. CDR3 length equals 12 residues. CDR3 sequence (DNA): TGCGCCAGCAGTGAGGAGGGCTCTAGGCAGTATTTT. Translation gives CASSEEGSRQYF.

The chain carries TRBV10-2 and TRBJ2-5, with no clear D. This CDR3 region has 13 residues. Germline V gene lookup returns CDR1 WSHSY and CDR2 SAAADI. V was clipped by 5 bases and J by 3 bases, with 10 bases between them. The CDR3 sequence is CASSLLVEETQYF. In DNA form, the CDR3 reads TGCGCCAGCAGTCTTTTGGTGGAAGAGACCCAGTACTTC.

The V call is TRBV4-1, the J call TRBJ2-1, with TRBD1 identical over 8 bases. The germline V gene encodes CDR1 MGHRA and CDR2 YSYEKL. CDR3 size: 17 residues. Germline trimming cut 3 bases from V and 3 bases from J; bases unmatched to any gene: 10. The CDR3 reads CASSHDTPGGFYNEQFF. In DNA, the CDR3 is TGCGCCAGCAGCCATGACACCCCAGGGGGCTTCTACAATGAGCAGTTCTTC.

Regarding this clonotype: The junction and the germline gene differ at one end; a read error may be behind it. V is TRBV10-3 and J is TRBJ2-4; the match to TRBD2 covers 8 bases. CDR3 length equals 15 residues. From germline, CDR1 is ENHRY and CDR2 SYGVKD. Here the CDR3 reads CAAGGSSGDQNIQYF. The CDR3 DNA follows: TGTGCTGCGGGGGGTAGTAGCGGAGACCAAAACATCCAGTACTTC.

The chain is built from TRBV30 and TRBJ2-3; 8 nucleotides agree with TRBD2. Trimming took 3 bases from V and 5 from J; bases not matched to a gene: 16. Germline lookup yields CDR1 GTSNPN and CDR2 SVGIG (reference sequence). The CDR3 spans 17 residues. CDR3 coding DNA: TGTGCCTGGAGCGAGACCGACCTCTACCTAGCGGGAGATACGCAGTATTTT. It encodes CAWSETDLYLAGDTQYF.

The chain joins TRBV25-1 to TRBJ2-1; D gene uncertain. Trimming removed 2 bases from V and 16 bases from J, with 15 bases in between. Germline assignment: CDR1 MGHDK and CDR2 SYGVNS. CDR3 length: 12 residues. CDR3 protein: CASSEPNAPQFF. CDR3 bases: TGTGCCAGCAGTGAACCCAACGCACCCCAATTCTTC.

This clonotype turned up a few times. The chain employs TRBV6-1 and TRBJ2-2; D is possibly TRBD2 (6 bases). The germline V gene encodes CDR1 MNHNS and CDR2 SASEGT. The CDR3 loop spans 15 amino acids. V was shortened by 7 bases and J by 0 bases, with 12 bases between the two germline ends. The CDR3 DNA is TGTGCCAGCATGGGAGGAGAGGCGAACACCGGGGAGCTGTTTTTT. Protein sequence: CASMGGEANTGELFF.

The V and J genes are TRBV6-1 and TRBJ2-2; D unresolved. The germline CDR1 and CDR2 sequences are MNHNS and SASEGT. This CDR3 is 15 amino acids long. Trimming shortened V by 5 bases and J by 1 base, and 11 bases separated the two germline ends. The CDR3 nucleotides are TGTGCCAGCAGTAGCGAGAGAGTGAACACCGGGGAGCTGTTTTTT. Translated: CASSSERVNTGELFF.

Concerning this clonotype itself: The junction shows a germline mismatch at one end, possibly a read error. The chain combines TRBV10-1 with TRBJ2-4; the D call may be TRBD1 or TRBD2 (5 bases each). This CDR3 has 14 residues. The germline gives CDR1 WNHNN, CDR2 SYGVQD (reference sequence). The DNA for the CDR3 is TGCCCCGTCTCGGGGCAAAGGGCCAAAGACATTCAGTACTTC. It yields the protein CPVSGQRAKDIQYF.

This sequence joins TRBV6-1 and TRBJ2-1, with TRBD2 matching over 15 bases. This CDR3 comprises 18 residues. Germline V gives CDR1 MNHNS, CDR2 SASEGT. The V and J ends lost 2 bases and 4 bases, in that order; junction bases with no gene match: 6. The DNA for the CDR3 is TGTGCCAGCAGTGAATGGGGACTAGCGGGAGGTACATACAATGAGCAGTTCTTC. Residues: CASSEWGLAGGTYNEQFF.

V usage is TRBV25-1 and J usage is TRBJ2-3; D remains unclear. The DNA end is a closer match to TRBJ2-7, so the J assignment may be wrong. The CDR3 is 11 residues long. Germline V gene data show CDR1 as MGHDK and CDR2 as SYGVNS. The CDR3 spells CASIGLDTQYF. The CDR3 DNA reads TGTGCCAGCATCGGGTTGGATACGCAGTACTTC.

The rearrangement joins TRBV5-1 to TRBJ2-5, with TRBD2 matching over 8 bases. With V trimmed by 2 bases and J by 1 base, 4 bases remained unmatched. Germline V gene sequence: CDR1 SGHRS, CDR2 YFSETQ. CDR3 length: 15 amino acids. The CDR3 spells CASSFISGTQETQYF. As DNA, the CDR3 is TGCGCCAGCAGCTTCATTAGCGGGACCCAAGAGACCCAGTACTTC.

This clonotype was seen many times. This chain links TRBV7-2 with TRBJ2-1, with TRBD1 identical over 10 bases. Germline V gives CDR1 SGHTA, CDR2 FQGNSA. V shed 4 bases and J 4 bases; nucleotides not matched to a gene: 4. The CDR3 has 15 residues. DNA for the CDR3: TGTGCCAGCAGCTCCCGACAGGGGGCATACAATGAGCAGTTCTTC. Its translation is CASSSRQGAYNEQFF.

This chain uses TRBV6-1 with TRBJ2-4; tentative D call: TRBD1 (6 bases). The CDR3 sequence is 13 residues long. Germline V CDR1 and CDR2: MNHNS, SASEGT. The CDR3 loop is CAVGLGAKNTQYF. The DNA for the CDR3 is TGTGCGGTGGGGCTGGGGGCCAAAAATACTCAGTACTTC.

The genes are TRBV6-1 and TRBJ2-5; D assignment may be TRBD1 or TRBD2 (6 bases each). Germline lookup yields CDR1 MNHNS and CDR2 SASEGT. The length of the CDR3 is 16 residues. Trimming left V 6 bases short and J 0 bases short, with 17 bases between. The CDR3 reads CASRGLGGRDQETQYF. Written as DNA, the CDR3 is TGTGCCAGCAGGGGCCTGGGGGGCCGTGACCAAGAGACCCAGTACTTC.

This clonotype was seen ten or more times. The J gene is TRBJ2-5, the V gene TRBV6-1, with 8 bases fitting TRBD1. This CDR3 comprises 15 residues. The V gene's germline CDR1 is MNHNS and CDR2 SASEGT. V dropped 5 bases and J dropped 2; count of bases not matched to a gene: 7. The CDR3 is CASSQRDRNQETQYF. In DNA, the CDR3 is TGTGCCAGCAGTCAACGGGACAGGAATCAAGAGACCCAGTACTTC.

This chain links TRBV6-1 with TRBJ2-2, with a tentative D call TRBD2 (6 bases). V was pared by 5 bases and J by 16 bases, with 20 bases between. The CDR3 spans 13 residues. Per the germline V gene, CDR1 is MNHNS and CDR2 is SASEGT. The CDR3 protein is CASSTGGTGAQFF. CDR3 nucleotides: TGTGCCAGCAGTACAGGAGGGACCGGGGCGCAGTTTTTT.

By its share, this clonotype is medium-sized. This chain uses TRBV6-1 with TRBJ2-3, with D maybe TRBD1 (6 bases). The CDR3 has 15 amino acids. The germline CDR1 and CDR2 sequences are MNHNS and SASEGT. V was pared by 4 bases and J by 2 bases, with 13 bases between. The DNA for the CDR3 is TGTGCCAGCAGTGTTGGGGGCCCCCACACAGATACGCAGTATTTT. Translating gives CASSVGGPHTDTQYF.